The next 3 T cell receptor beta chains were all read from a single sample in a study of T cells after yellow fever vaccination. In TCRdb, the 5' RACE reads were re-called with MiXCR into one record per CDR3 protein. The data show some 350,000 distinct CDR3 sequences, 4.1% seen once. This specimen consisted of PBMCs, obtained 5 days after the yellow fever booster vaccination. These receptors were collected from a man younger than 30 who received the YFV17D yellow fever vaccine.

This clonotype has only a few counts. The chain recombines TRBV7-2 with TRBJ2-5; tentatively, D is TRBD1 (5 bases). Germline loops: CDR1 SGHTA, CDR2 FQGNSA. The ends were cut back, 4 bases at V and 2 bases at J, with 11 bases in the middle. The CDR3 length is 14 residues. The CDR3, as DNA: TGTGCCAGCAGCTCAGGGTACAGACAAGAGACCCAGTACTTC. It is translated as CASSSGYRQETQYF.

There are a few counts of this clonotype. J is TRBJ1-2 and V is TRBV12-3 or TRBV12-4; TRBD1 matches 7 bases. This CDR3 contains 13 residues. Trimming removed 6 bases from V and 4 bases from J; junction bases left unmatched: 5. CDR3 bases: TGTGCCAGCAGATTGGGACAGCTCTATGGCTACACCTTC. It encodes CASRLGQLYGYTF.

The chain links TRBV16 to TRBJ1-1, with no clear D. Germline CDR1 KGHSY, CDR2 FQNENV. The CDR3 contains 12 residues. V was trimmed by 3 bases and J by 11 bases, leaving 13 bases between them. CDR3 amino acids: CASSHPLSRAFF. As DNA, the CDR3 is TGTGCCAGCAGCCACCCCCTTTCACGGGCTTTCTTT.